The 28 T cell receptor beta chains reported below all come from one sample, sequenced in a study of T cell clones after liver transplantation. TCRdb keeps only in-frame clones here, not all; method: immunoSEQ multiplex PCR. The sample lists about 75,000 clones, 80% to 85% occurring once. The sequences come from CD4+ T cells from blood, collected roughly 48 months after liver transplant. The receptors shown here come from a human patient who received a liver transplant. A share of the T cells may be of graft donor origin.

This clone was found once. One junction end disagrees with the germline gene, perhaps due to a read error. J is TRBJ1-2 and V is TRBV7-3; D uncertain. The CDR3 is 13 residues long. Germline values: CDR1 SGHTA, CDR2 FQGTGA. CDR3 sequence: CVSSLMAGYGYTF. The CDR3 nucleotides are TGTGTCAGCAGCTTAATGGCGGGGTATGGCTACACCTTC.

The chain uses TRBV7-8 and TRBJ2-1; TRBD1 or TRBD2 may be the D gene (7 bases each). Between the trimmed V and J ends, which lost 6 bases and 1 base, there was a span of 16 bases. This CDR3 contains 16 residues. The V gene's germline CDR1 is SGHVS and CDR2 FQNEAQ. The chain's CDR3 is CASSNRQGGSYNEQFF. The CDR3, as DNA: TGTGCCAGCAGTAACAGACAGGGAGGGTCCTACAATGAGCAGTTCTTC.

This chain uses TRBV2 with TRBJ2-3; 13 nucleotides match TRBD2. The trim removed 8 bases at V and 6 bases at J, leaving 5 bases unmatched. Germline V lookup: CDR1 SNHLY, CDR2 FYNNEI. The CDR3 contains 14 residues. CDR3 amino acids: CASRGTSGTDTQYF. CDR3 DNA: TGTGCCAGCCGTGGGACTAGCGGGACGGATACGCAGTATTTT.

V and J are TRBV7-2 and TRBJ2-1; the match to TRBD2 covers 8 bases. Trimming removed 5 bases from V and 10 bases from J; junction bases left unmatched: 13. The CDR3 extends over 15 amino acids. The germline CDR1 and CDR2 sequences are SGHTA and FQGNSA. CDR3 coding DNA: TGTGCCAGCAGCGCCGAATCAGCGGGGGTACGAGAGCAGTTCTTC. Amino acid sequence: CASSAESAGVREQFF. Filled out from reference TRBV7-2 and TRBJ2-1, the complete variable domain reads GAGVSQSPSNKVTEKGKDVELRCDPISGHTALYWYRQSLGQGLEFLIYFQGNSAPDKSGLPSDRFSAERTGGSVSTLTIQRTQQEDSAVYLCASSAESAGVREQFFGPGTRLTVL.

The rearrangement uses TRBV19 and TRBJ2-5; tentative D call: TRBD1 (5 bases). This CDR3 region has 14 residues. The V gene's germline CDR1 is LNHDA and CDR2 SQIVND (reference sequence). V was cut by 5 bases and J by 1 base, with 11 bases left in between. For the CDR3, the DNA is TGTGCCAGTAGTCCGTCCGACAGCCAAGAGACCCAGTACTTC. Translated: CASSPSDSQETQYF.

V usage is TRBV5-4 and J usage is TRBJ2-7; maybe TRBD2 (6 bases). Per germline, CDR1 SGHNT and CDR2 YYREEE (reference sequence). CDR3 length equals 14 residues. Trimming took 2 bases from V and 3 from J, leaving 12 bases between them. This chain's CDR3 is CASSFEGLRYEQYF. The CDR3, as DNA: TGTGCCAGCAGCTTTGAGGGACTCCGCTACGAGCAGTACTTC.

The chain joins TRBV4-2 to TRBJ2-3; D unresolved. The CDR3 contains 12 residues. Germline V gene lookup returns CDR1 LGHNA and CDR2 YNFKEQ. V gave up 6 bases and J gave up 3 bases, with 7 bases separating them. The CDR3 loop reads CASRKGTDTQYF. The CDR3, as DNA: TGTGCCAGCAGAAAAGGTACAGATACGCAGTATTTT.

This clone was counted a few times. The chain carries TRBV28 and TRBJ1-5; 7 positions match TRBD1. This CDR3 is 18 amino acids long. Trimming removed 4 bases from V and 1 base from J; junction bases left unmatched: 13. In germline, CDR1 is MDHEN, CDR2 SYDVKM. The CDR3 here is CASSSIYFSTGSNQPQHF. CDR3 sequence (DNA): TGTGCCAGCAGTTCGATTTACTTTTCGACAGGGAGCAATCAGCCCCAGCATTTT.

The chain uses TRBV5-4 and TRBJ2-5, with D maybe TRBD2 (7 bases). Germline assignment: CDR1 SGHNT and CDR2 YYREEE (reference sequence). The CDR3 loop spans 16 amino acids. V lost 0 bases and J lost 5, with 17 bases in between. The CDR3 protein is CASSLARGGGAETQYF. The CDR3, as DNA: TGTGCCAGCAGCTTGGCTCGTGGGGGGGGCGCCGAGACCCAGTACTTC.

The rearrangement joins TRBV7-9 to TRBJ1-2; D unclear. Germline CDR1 SEHNR, CDR2 FQNEAQ (reference sequence). The ends were cut back, 6 bases at V and 4 bases at J, with 12 bases in the middle. The CDR3 is 13 residues long. The CDR3 region has the DNA TGTGCCAGCAGTCAAGGTGGACGCTATGGCTACACCTTC. Translation gives CASSQGGRYGYTF. Supplemented by reference TRBV7-9 and TRBJ1-2, the full variable domain reads DTGVSQNPRHKITKRGQNVTFRCDPISEHNRLYWYRQTLGQGPEFLTYFQNEAQLEKSRLLSDRFSAERPKGSFSTLEIQRTEQGDSAMYLCASSQGGRYGYTFGSGTRLTVV.

V usage is TRBV19 and J usage is TRBJ1-2; D is perhaps TRBD1 (5 bases). CDR3 length equals 14 residues. CDR1 is LNHDA and CDR2 is SQIVND in the germline V gene (reference sequence). V was pared by 6 bases and J by 5 bases, with 16 bases between. CDR3 sequence reads: CASRPTGTSYGYTF. The CDR3 DNA is TGTGCCAGTAGACCAACCGGGACGTCGTATGGCTACACCTTC.

The chain recombines TRBV18 with TRBJ2-7; D is unclear. CDR3 length: 13 amino acids. Germline CDR1 is KGHSH and CDR2 is LQKENI. V shed 0 bases and J shed 5 bases, with 8 bases lying between them. As DNA, the CDR3 is TGTGCCAGCTCACCACCGCTCGAAGACGAGCAGTACTTC. Translated: CASSPPLEDEQYF.

The V call is TRBV5-6, the J call TRBJ1-5; a weak D match, TRBD1 (6 bases). V lost 4 bases and J 7 bases, leaving 18 bases between the germline ends. This CDR3 is built from 15 residues. From germline, CDR1 is SGHDT and CDR2 YYEEEE. Here the CDR3 DNA reads TGTGCCAGCAGCCGCCGGGACACCCCACGGCAGCCCCAGCATTTT. Translating it yields CASSRRDTPRQPQHF.

CDR3 amino acids: CASSLRRGLTDTQYF. The DNA for the CDR3 is TGTGCCAGTAGCCTTCGTCGGGGACTCACAGATACGCAGTATTTT. The chain has TRBV19 and TRBJ2-3; possible D gene TRBD2, 6 bases. CDR1 LNHDA and CDR2 SQIVND come from the germline V gene (reference sequence). This CDR3 is 15 amino acids long. V was shortened by 6 bases and J by 2 bases, with 15 bases between the two germline ends.

The chain links TRBV6-6 to TRBJ1-1; D is unresolved. Germline V gene sequence: CDR1 MNHNY, CDR2 SVGAGI (reference sequence). Trimming left V 0 bases short and J 2 bases short, with 10 bases between. The CDR3 is 15 amino acids. The CDR3 region has the DNA TGTGCCAGCAGTTACTCCTCCGGAGTAAACACTGAAGCTTTCTTT. It is translated as CASSYSSGVNTEAFF.

The genes are TRBV5-1 and TRBJ2-5; possibly TRBD1 for D (6 bases). This CDR3 has 13 amino acids. The V end lost 3 bases, the J end lost 5 bases, and 11 bases lay between the germline ends. Germline V gives CDR1 SGHRS, CDR2 YFSETQ. CDR3 DNA sequence: TGCGCCAGCAGCTCCCTGACAGGCGAGACCCAGTACTTC. Protein sequence: CASSSLTGETQYF.

This clone was counted between two and nine times. This rearrangement joins TRBV28 to TRBJ1-4; TRBD1 matches at 7 bases. Germline-derived CDR1 and CDR2 are MDHEN and SYDVKM. J was trimmed by 8 bases and V by 11 bases; bases with no gene match: 11. CDR3 size: 13 residues. The chain's CDR3 is CAGTSGGGEKLFF. The CDR3 DNA follows: TGTGCCGGCACCTCAGGGGGAGGAGAAAAACTGTTTTTT. Full variable domain (remainder filled in from reference TRBV28 and TRBJ1-4): DVKVTQSSRYLVKRTGEKVFLECVQDMDHENMFWYRQDPGLGLRLIYFSYDVKMKEKGDIPEGYSVSREKKERFSLILESASTNQTSMYLCAGTSGGGEKLFFGSGTQLSVL.

This chain joins TRBV5-1 and TRBJ1-6; 7 bases are shared with TRBD1. From germline, CDR1 is SGHRS and CDR2 YFSETQ. Trimming cost V 4 bases and J 10 bases; bases outside gene matches: 8. The CDR3 runs 14 residues. CDR3 region: CASSRGQLDSPLHF. The CDR3 DNA sequence: TGCGCCAGCAGCAGGGGACAGCTGGACTCACCCCTCCACTTT.

The sample holds a few counts of this clone. This chain connects TRBV14 to TRBJ2-7; D might be TRBD2 (6 bases). CDR1 and CDR2 (germline): SGHDN, FVKESK. The CDR3 covers 16 residues. Trimming removed 2 bases from V and 6 bases from J, with 20 bases in between. In DNA, the CDR3 is TGTGCCAGCAGCCAACCCGGGCAGACTCACGGGGGCGAGCAGTACTTC. Protein sequence: CASSQPGQTHGGEQYF.

This clone was detected a few times. The chain joins TRBV2 to TRBJ1-5; D unresolved. Germline CDR1 and CDR2: SNHLY and FYNNEI. The V gene lost 7 bases and the J gene lost 1 base, with 11 bases spanning the gap. The CDR3 contains 14 residues. The DNA for the CDR3 is TGTGCCAGCAATAGGCAGTTCAGCAATCAGCCCCAGCATTTT. Protein: CASNRQFSNQPQHF.

This clone was recorded once. The chain carries TRBV7-3 and TRBJ2-3, with D possibly TRBD1 on 6 matching bases. Trimming left V 2 bases short and J 4 bases short, with 13 bases between. Germline-derived CDR1 and CDR2 are SGHTA and FQGTGA. There are 15 residues in the CDR3. CDR3 loop: CASSLGTGSPDTQYF. The CDR3, as DNA: TGTGCCAGCAGCTTAGGCACAGGGTCGCCAGATACGCAGTATTTT.

In regard to this clone: Other DNA sequences in the same sample also yield this CDR3. The rearrangement links TRBV5-1 to TRBJ1-2; a weak D match, TRBD1 (5 bases). Trimming cost V 0 bases and J 2 bases, with 5 bases left between them. Germline V gene lookup returns CDR1 SGHRS and CDR2 YFSETQ. The CDR3 totals 13 residues. In nucleotides, the CDR3 is TGCGCCAGCAGCTTGGGGGACAACTATGGCTACACCTTC. Its translation: CASSLGDNYGYTF.

J is TRBJ1-3 and V is TRBV28; 8 bases are a match to TRBD1. The V gene end was trimmed by 2 bases and the J gene end by 0 bases; junction bases not matched to a gene: 0. The CDR3 extends over 15 amino acids. CDR1 is MDHEN, CDR2 SYDVKM, per germline. The CDR3 loop is CASSLGQGSGNTIYF. The CDR3 nucleotides read TGTGCCAGCAGTTTAGGACAGGGCTCTGGAAACACCATATATTTT.

This chain connects TRBV2 to TRBJ2-3; TRBD2 matches at 10 bases. Germline V gene lookup returns CDR1 SNHLY and CDR2 FYNNEI. Trimming at V came to 6 bases and at J to 2 bases, leaving 11 bases not matched to a gene. The CDR3 is made up of 17 amino acids. The CDR3 DNA is TGTGCCAGCAGCCCTACTGGACTAGCGGAAGCCACAGATACGCAGTATTTT. It yields the protein CASSPTGLAEATDTQYF.

The V call is TRBV10-3, the J call TRBJ1-2; 10 nucleotides match TRBD1. This CDR3 is 17 amino acids long. Unmatched junction bases numbered 10, after V lost 3 bases and J lost 3 bases. CDR1 and CDR2 from the germline V gene are ENHRY and SYGVKD. This chain's CDR3 is CAISDGGTGELDYGYTF. In DNA form, the CDR3 reads TGTGCCATCAGTGATGGGGGGACAGGGGAATTGGACTATGGCTACACCTTC.

In its sample, this clone was seen a few times. The chain is built from TRBV6-5 and TRBJ1-2, with 8 bases that match TRBD1. The germline CDR1 and CDR2 sequences are MNHEY and SVGAGI. The CDR3 sequence is 14 residues long. V dropped 5 bases and J dropped 8; count of bases not matched to a gene: 10. The CDR3 DNA reads as TGTGCCAGCAGTGAAGTGCAGGGGGCCGGCGGCTACACCTTC. Protein sequence: CASSEVQGAGGYTF.

This chain connects TRBV11-3 to TRBJ2-5; 7 nucleotides agree with TRBD1. Germline V CDR1 and CDR2: SGHNT, YENEEA. This CDR3 is 13 amino acids long. J was trimmed by 2 bases and V by 5 bases; bases with no gene match: 2. The CDR3 reads CASSPGQQETQYF. For the CDR3, the DNA is TGTGCCAGCAGCCCGGGACAGCAAGAGACCCAGTACTTC. Looking up the rest from reference TRBV11-3 and TRBJ2-5 gives the full variable domain: EAGVVQSPRYKIIEKKQPVAFWCNPISGHNTLYWYLQNLGQGPELLIRYENEEAVDDSQLPKDRFSAERLKGVDSTLKIQPAELGDSAVYLCASSPGQQETQYFGPGTRLLVL.

CDR3 amino acids: CASSPTGLAGELSYNEQFF. In nucleotides, the CDR3 is TGTGCCAGCAGTCCCACCGGGTTAGCGGGAGAGCTATCCTACAATGAGCAGTTCTTC. The chain carries TRBV28 and TRBJ2-1, with TRBD2 matching 9 bases. V shed 5 bases and J 1 base; nucleotides not matched to a gene: 15. The CDR3 length is 19 residues. CDR1 is MDHEN and CDR2 is SYDVKM in the germline V gene.